The 12 T cell receptor beta chains presented below share a single source sample, sequenced in a study of T cell changes during pregnancy in multiple sclerosis. The assay was immunoSEQ multiplex PCR, and TCRdb's table has in-frame clones only and misses some. The table has 40,000 or so clones, around nine tenths seen once. The sample consisted of peripheral blood, taken before pregnancy. The receptors stem from a female donor with multiple sclerosis, enrolled in a pregnancy study.

J is TRBJ1-1 and V is TRBV5-1, with 9 bases that match TRBD1. This CDR3 spans 16 amino acids. Trimming took 4 bases from V and 0 from J; bases not matched to a gene: 7. Germline V gene lookup returns CDR1 SGHRS and CDR2 YFSETQ. CDR3: CASSPTGTGMNTEAFF. The CDR3, as DNA: TGCGCCAGCAGCCCCACTGGGACAGGGATGAACACTGAAGCTTTCTTT.

The genes are TRBV7-2 and TRBJ2-3; 10 positions agree with TRBD2. J gave up 1 base and V 4 bases, and 5 bases lay outside the gene matches. Germline V gives CDR1 SGHTA, CDR2 FQGNSA. The CDR3 spans 16 residues. The CDR3 region has the DNA TGTGCCAGCAGCTCCGAGGGGACTAGCGGCACAGATACGCAGTATTTT. Protein: CASSSEGTSGTDTQYF.

This chain links TRBV18 with TRBJ2-7; 10 bases line up with TRBD2. Trimming removed 3 bases from V and 6 bases from J; junction bases left unmatched: 20. CDR3 length: 19 residues. Germline assignment: CDR1 KGHSH and CDR2 LQKENI. CDR3 DNA: TGTGCCAGCTCACCGGAGCTAGCGGGAGTCAGGGGTTATAGATCCGAGCAGTACTTC. Protein product: CASSPELAGVRGYRSEQYF.

The V call is TRBV7-9, the J call TRBJ2-7; 11 bases are shared with TRBD2. Germline trimming cut 5 bases from V and 6 bases from J; bases unmatched to any gene: 9. The CDR3 sequence is 15 residues long. CDR1 SEHNR and CDR2 FQNEAQ come from the germline V gene (reference sequence). CDR3 amino acids: CASSPPGLAGGEQYF. The CDR3 DNA reads as TGTGCCAGCAGCCCCCCAGGACTAGCGGGTGGCGAGCAGTACTTC.

The chain combines TRBV5-1 with TRBJ1-1, with 8 bases lining up with TRBD1. The CDR3 covers 15 residues. Germline-derived CDR1 and CDR2 are SGHRS and YFSETQ. V was clipped by 2 bases and J by 2 bases; unmatched bases: 5. As DNA, the CDR3 is TGCGCCAGCAGCTTTCGACAGGGGATAAACACTGAAGCTTTCTTT. Translation gives CASSFRQGINTEAFF. Supplemented by reference TRBV5-1 and TRBJ1-1, the full variable domain reads KAGVTQTPRYLIKTRGQQVTLSCSPISGHRSVSWYQQTPGQGLQFLFEYFSETQRNKGNFPGRFSGRQFSNSRSEMNVSTLELGDSALYLCASSFRQGINTEAFFGQGTRLTVV.

A single count supports this clone. The chain recombines TRBV4-1 with TRBJ2-1, with 7 positions matching TRBD1. V trimming: 1 base; J trimming: 10 bases; junction bases outside the gene matches: 7. In germline, CDR1 is MGHRA, CDR2 YSYEKL. The CDR3 loop spans 14 amino acids. CDR3 loop: CASSQGQGPDEQFF. The CDR3 DNA follows: TGCGCCAGCAGCCAAGGACAGGGCCCGGACGAGCAGTTCTTC.

J is TRBJ2-7 and V is TRBV19; TRBD2 aligns across 12 bases. The trim removed 7 bases at V and 0 bases at J, leaving 4 bases unmatched. In germline, CDR1 is LNHDA, CDR2 SQIVND (reference sequence). The CDR3 contains 15 residues. The CDR3: CASNTGLAGSYEQYF. The CDR3 DNA follows: TGTGCCAGTAATACGGGACTAGCGGGCTCCTACGAGCAGTACTTC.

The V gene is TRBV7-2, the J gene TRBJ1-2; a possible D gene is TRBD1 (5 bases). This CDR3 contains 13 residues. CDR1 SGHTA and CDR2 FQGNSA come from the germline V gene. V was pared by 0 bases and J by 8 bases, with 10 bases between. The CDR3 region is CASSLAQGQGYTF. For the CDR3, the DNA is TGTGCCAGCAGCTTAGCCCAGGGCCAGGGCTACACCTTC.

The chain is built from TRBV4-2 and TRBJ1-3; the D gene is possibly TRBD1 (5 bases). Trimming shortened V by 1 base and J by 4 bases, and 11 bases separated the two germline ends. CDR3 size: 15 residues. CDR1 is LGHNA and CDR2 is YNFKEQ in the germline V gene. CDR3 sequence (DNA): TGTGCCAGCAGCCAAGGGGGCTCAGGGGGAAACACCATATATTTT. This sequence encodes CASSQGGSGGNTIYF.

The chain carries TRBV28 and TRBJ1-4, with D tentatively TRBD1 (5 bases). V was clipped by 6 bases and J by 4 bases, with 15 bases between them. Per germline, CDR1 MDHEN and CDR2 SYDVKM. This CDR3 has 15 residues. The CDR3 here is CASRGGVGINEKLFF. The CDR3 bases are TGTGCCAGCAGGGGGGGGGTCGGAATTAATGAAAAACTGTTTTTT.

V gene TRBV14 combines with J gene TRBJ1-2; 8 positions match TRBD1. The V and J ends lost 3 bases and 14 bases, in that order; junction bases with no gene match: 2. The germline V gene encodes CDR1 SGHDN and CDR2 FVKESK. This CDR3 comprises 10 residues. CDR3 amino acids: CASSQTGETF. The CDR3 DNA is TGTGCCAGCAGCCAGACAGGGGAGACCTTC.

This clone was observed a single time. V gene TRBV2 combines with J gene TRBJ1-6, with D unclear. CDR3 length: 15 amino acids. Germline CDR1 SNHLY, CDR2 FYNNEI. Trimming stripped 8 bases from V and 9 bases from J, with 20 bases between. CDR3 protein: CASYIVDSLTSPLHF. The CDR3 DNA reads as TGTGCCAGCTATATTGTAGACTCTTTGACTTCACCCCTCCACTTT.